This entry lists 23 T cell receptor beta chains sequenced from one sample in a study of blood T cell repertoires in COVID-19. TCRdb keeps only in-frame clones here, not all; method: immunoSEQ multiplex PCR. The repertoire holds roughly 180,000 clones, about 88% seen once, with 2.5% to 3.5% in the top ten. The sequenced material came from peripheral blood. These receptors were obtained from a woman in her thirties with active or convalescent COVID-19.

The rearrangement links TRBV5-1 to TRBJ1-4; D gene ambiguous. The CDR3 is 16 residues long. The V gene's germline CDR1 is SGHRS and CDR2 YFSETQ. The germline V and J ends were trimmed by 4 bases and 2 bases, with 15 bases remaining between them. Here the CDR3 DNA reads TGCGCCAGCAGCGCGGGCCTCGTTTGGACTAATGAAAAACTGTTTTTT. This translates into CASSAGLVWTNEKLFF.

The rearrangement links TRBV2 to TRBJ2-7; 7 nucleotides align to TRBD1. The CDR3 loop spans 15 amino acids. Germline values: CDR1 SNHLY, CDR2 FYNNEI. V gave up 6 bases and J gave up 5 bases; unmatched junction bases: 13. Here the CDR3 DNA reads TGTGCCAGCAGGGAGGACCGGGACAGACGCCACGAGCAGTACTTC. It translates to CASREDRDRRHEQYF.

In this sample, this clone turned up a few times. The chain carries TRBV28 and TRBJ1-2, with a tentative D call TRBD1 (5 bases). This CDR3 region has 16 residues. V dropped 7 bases and J dropped 0 bases, with 18 bases sitting between them. The germline V gene has CDR1 MDHEN and CDR2 SYDVKM. The DNA for the CDR3 is TGTGCCAGCACCTTCCGCCTCAGGGTCGCTAACTATGGCTACACCTTC. Translating gives CASTFRLRVANYGYTF.

The chain recombines TRBV2 with TRBJ2-2; D might be TRBD2 (5 bases). This CDR3 contains 14 residues. The germline V gene encodes CDR1 SNHLY and CDR2 FYNNEI. The germline V and J ends were trimmed by 10 bases and 1 base, with 13 bases remaining between them. The CDR3, as DNA: TGTGCCACCCAGGCGGGTAGGAACACCGGGGAGCTGTTTTTT. Protein product: CATQAGRNTGELFF.

This clone has a single count. This chain joins TRBV5-1 and TRBJ1-1; 8 bases map to TRBD1. The CDR3 consists of 13 residues. The V gene's germline CDR1 is SGHRS and CDR2 YFSETQ. The V segment lost 4 bases and the J segment 5 bases; nucleotides outside the gene matches: 4. CDR3 residues: CASSQGADTEAFF. CDR3 bases: TGCGCCAGCAGCCAGGGGGCGGATACTGAAGCTTTCTTT.

The rearrangement uses TRBV30 and TRBJ2-4, with D possibly TRBD2 on 6 matching bases. CDR1 and CDR2 from the germline V gene are GTSNPN and SVGIG (reference sequence). Trimming stripped 3 bases from V and 8 bases from J, with 17 bases between. The CDR3 totals 14 residues. The CDR3 DNA reads as TGTGCCTGGAGCCGGGACGGGGGTTTCGACATTCAGTACTTC. It encodes CAWSRDGGFDIQYF.

The chain recombines TRBV19 with TRBJ1-2; 9 bases fit TRBD1. This CDR3 is built from 17 residues. V was clipped by 1 base and J by 8 bases; unmatched bases: 14. Germline V gene lookup returns CDR1 LNHDA and CDR2 SQIVND (reference sequence). The CDR3 here is CASSIVGTGYGLRGYTF. The CDR3 DNA follows: TGTGCCAGTAGTATAGTAGGGACAGGGTACGGACTCCGGGGCTACACCTTC.

The V call is TRBV19, the J call TRBJ2-2; tentatively, D is TRBD2 (6 bases). V was clipped by 5 bases and J by 0 bases, with 13 bases between them. Germline V lookup: CDR1 LNHDA, CDR2 SQIVND (reference sequence). The CDR3 runs 16 residues. Here the CDR3 DNA reads TGTGCCAGTAGTTTAATAGCGGTCGCGAACACCGGGGAGCTGTTTTTT. Amino acids: CASSLIAVANTGELFF.

This clone has just a few counts. The rearrangement joins TRBV2 to TRBJ1-1; D is perhaps TRBD1 (5 bases). This CDR3 has 14 amino acids. Deletions cut 5 bases from V and 5 bases from J, with 15 bases between. Germline loops: CDR1 SNHLY, CDR2 FYNNEI. CDR3 bases: TGTGCCAGCAGTCCGTATGGGGGGGGAACTGAAGCTTTCTTT. It specifies CASSPYGGGTEAFF.

The V gene is TRBV29-1, the J gene TRBJ2-2; 7 positions match TRBD1. This CDR3 has 14 amino acids. CDR1 is SQVTM, CDR2 ANQGSEA, per germline. After removal of 4 bases from V and 6 bases from J, the junction contained 8 bases not matched to a gene. CDR3 amino acids: CSVGRGREAGELFF. For the CDR3, the DNA is TGCAGCGTTGGAAGGGGGCGCGAGGCCGGGGAGCTGTTTTTT.

V gene TRBV18 combines with J gene TRBJ2-1, with TRBD2 matching over 13 bases. CDR3 size: 16 residues. In germline, CDR1 is KGHSH, CDR2 LQKENI. V shed 6 bases and J 4 bases; nucleotides not matched to a gene: 6. This CDR3 reads CASSLGTSGAYNEQFF. CDR3 nucleotide sequence: TGTGCCAGCTCTCTCGGGACTAGCGGGGCTTACAATGAGCAGTTCTTC.

This clone was observed a few times. The chain has TRBV5-6 and TRBJ2-1, with a possible D match to TRBD1 (6 bases). Germline lookup yields CDR1 SGHDT and CDR2 YYEEEE. Trimming took 0 bases from V and 6 from J, leaving 7 bases between them. The CDR3 sequence is 13 residues long. The CDR3 region is CASSLDRVNEQFF. CDR3 bases: TGTGCCAGCAGCTTGGACAGGGTCAATGAGCAGTTCTTC.

V and J are TRBV27 and TRBJ1-2; a possible D gene is TRBD1 (5 bases). The ends were cut back, 1 base at V and 4 bases at J, with 13 bases in the middle. The CDR3 covers 15 residues. Germline CDR1 and CDR2: MNHEY and SMNVEV (reference sequence). CDR3 in DNA: TGTGCCAGCAGTTTATGGGGGGTGGGGGGCTATGGCTACACCTTC. The encoded protein is CASSLWGVGGYGYTF.

CDR3 protein: CASSGPDYRRDQPQHF. In DNA form, the CDR3 reads TGTGCCAGCAGTGGACCCGACTACCGTAGGGATCAGCCCCAGCATTTT. The V and J genes are TRBV6-1 and TRBJ1-5; D unresolved. The CDR3 covers 16 residues. In germline, CDR1 is MNHNS, CDR2 SASEGT. The V gene lost 4 bases and the J gene lost 5 bases, with 18 bases spanning the gap.

This chain connects TRBV12-3 or TRBV12-4 to TRBJ2-7, with D tentatively TRBD1 (6 bases). This CDR3 contains 12 residues. V gave up 5 bases and J gave up 7 bases, with 12 bases separating them. CDR3 sequence: CASSPQGSEQYF. CDR3 DNA sequence: TGTGCCAGCAGTCCTCAGGGGAGTGAGCAGTACTTC.

V gene TRBV4-1 combines with J gene TRBJ1-5; D gene ambiguous. Per the germline V gene, CDR1 is MGHRA and CDR2 is YSYEKL. CDR3 length: 14 residues. Between the trimmed V and J ends, which lost 2 bases and 0 bases, there was a span of 5 bases. The CDR3 loop reads CASSQLFSNQPQHF. The CDR3 coding sequence is TGCGCCAGCAGCCAACTGTTTAGCAATCAGCCCCAGCATTTT.

V gene TRBV5-1 combines with J gene TRBJ2-3; TRBD2 matches at 14 bases. V shed 4 bases, J shed 3 bases, and the junction held 4 bases outside the gene matches. Germline loops: CDR1 SGHRS, CDR2 YFSETQ. CDR3 length equals 16 residues. The CDR3 loop reads CASSQRTSGRTDTQYF. Written as DNA, the CDR3 is TGCGCCAGCAGCCAAAGGACTAGCGGGAGGACAGATACGCAGTATTTT.

The V call is TRBV5-1, the J call TRBJ2-1, with 7 bases matching TRBD2. J lost 2 bases, V lost 1 base, and 9 bases had no gene match. From germline, CDR1 is SGHRS and CDR2 YFSETQ. This CDR3 spans 17 amino acids. CDR3 amino acids: CASSLLGGTVTYNEQFF. Here the CDR3 DNA reads TGCGCCAGCAGCTTGCTCGGGGGGACCGTGACCTACAATGAGCAGTTCTTC.

The chain links TRBV11-3 to TRBJ1-2, with 7 positions matching TRBD1. The CDR3 consists of 17 residues. CDR1 is SGHNT and CDR2 is YENEEA in the germline V gene. The V and J ends lost 3 bases and 3 bases, in that order; junction bases with no gene match: 13. The CDR3 loop is CASSFRDRALFDYGYTF. Here the CDR3 DNA reads TGTGCCAGCAGCTTTAGGGACAGAGCTTTATTCGACTATGGCTACACCTTC.

The CDR3 spells CASTPGQGAYEQYF. In DNA, the CDR3 is TGCGCCAGCACCCCCGGACAGGGGGCTTACGAGCAGTACTTC. The J gene is TRBJ2-7, the V gene TRBV10-2; 11 nucleotides match TRBD1. V lost 7 bases and J lost 4; bases outside the gene matches: 6. CDR1 is WSHSY and CDR2 is SAAADI in the germline V gene. The CDR3 covers 14 residues.

The rearrangement uses TRBV6-5 and TRBJ1-1, with a possible D match to TRBD1 (5 bases). The CDR3 is 15 residues long. Germline V gene lookup returns CDR1 MNHEY and CDR2 SVGAGI. Trimming pared 5 bases from V and 0 bases from J, leaving 13 bases between. The CDR3 DNA reads as TGTGCCAGCAGTCTCGTGGGGCCCATGAACACTGAAGCTTTCTTT. Amino acid sequence: CASSLVGPMNTEAFF.

This clone was seen once. The chain is built from TRBV5-6 and TRBJ1-1; 7 nucleotides match TRBD1. V lost 4 bases to trimming and J lost 2 bases; unmatched junction nucleotides: 14. The germline CDR1 and CDR2 sequences are SGHDT and YYEEEE. The CDR3 totals 17 residues. CDR3 region: CASSQTGLIWNNTEAFF. CDR3 nucleotides: TGTGCCAGCAGCCAGACAGGGCTGATTTGGAATAACACTGAAGCTTTCTTT.

The chain recombines TRBV27 with TRBJ1-6, with 10 bases matching TRBD1. This CDR3 has 16 residues. The germline V gene encodes CDR1 MNHEY and CDR2 SMNVEV (reference sequence). Trimming removed 6 bases from V and 14 bases from J; junction bases left unmatched: 16. CDR3 region: CASRPPGTGAFGTLHF. CDR3 in DNA: TGTGCCAGCAGACCCCCCGGGACAGGGGCCTTCGGGACCCTCCACTTT.